This T cell receptor beta chain originates from a study of T cell responses to AZD1222 COVID-19 vaccine. Regarding the study as a whole: Unmutated variant regions are reportedly targeted by nearly half of spike-specific TCRs. Donors, mostly white British, included more females; clonal diversity was possibly underestimated. It was only after the peak T cell response that any repertoires were sampled.

Germline values: CDR1 LNHDA, CDR2 SQIVND (reference sequence). The CDR3 contains 15 residues. The ends lost 9 bases at V and 1 base at J; junction bases unmatched: 6. A word on this clone: The target antigen is unknown.

Assay: immunoSEQ multiplex PCR; the TCRdb copy retains only in-frame clones and omits some. The sample lists some 150,000 clones; 93% were seen once. The V call is TRBV19, the J call TRBJ2-6, with 7 bases lining up with TRBD2. The sample consisted of peripheral blood, taken on day 0 of AZD1222 vaccination. The receptor's source is an adult in good health. CDR3 amino acids: CASLSGGSGANVLTF. The CDR3 DNA follows: TGTGCCAGCCTCTCCGGGGGGTCTGGGGCCAACGTCCTGACTTTC. Using reference TRBV19 and TRBJ2-6 for the parts outside the CDR3, the full variable domain is DGGITQSPKYLFRKEGQNVTLSCEQNLNHDAMYWYRQDPGQGLRLIYYSQIVNDFQKGDIAEGYSVSREKKESFPLTVTSAQKNPTAFYLCASLSGGSGANVLTFGAGSRLTVL.